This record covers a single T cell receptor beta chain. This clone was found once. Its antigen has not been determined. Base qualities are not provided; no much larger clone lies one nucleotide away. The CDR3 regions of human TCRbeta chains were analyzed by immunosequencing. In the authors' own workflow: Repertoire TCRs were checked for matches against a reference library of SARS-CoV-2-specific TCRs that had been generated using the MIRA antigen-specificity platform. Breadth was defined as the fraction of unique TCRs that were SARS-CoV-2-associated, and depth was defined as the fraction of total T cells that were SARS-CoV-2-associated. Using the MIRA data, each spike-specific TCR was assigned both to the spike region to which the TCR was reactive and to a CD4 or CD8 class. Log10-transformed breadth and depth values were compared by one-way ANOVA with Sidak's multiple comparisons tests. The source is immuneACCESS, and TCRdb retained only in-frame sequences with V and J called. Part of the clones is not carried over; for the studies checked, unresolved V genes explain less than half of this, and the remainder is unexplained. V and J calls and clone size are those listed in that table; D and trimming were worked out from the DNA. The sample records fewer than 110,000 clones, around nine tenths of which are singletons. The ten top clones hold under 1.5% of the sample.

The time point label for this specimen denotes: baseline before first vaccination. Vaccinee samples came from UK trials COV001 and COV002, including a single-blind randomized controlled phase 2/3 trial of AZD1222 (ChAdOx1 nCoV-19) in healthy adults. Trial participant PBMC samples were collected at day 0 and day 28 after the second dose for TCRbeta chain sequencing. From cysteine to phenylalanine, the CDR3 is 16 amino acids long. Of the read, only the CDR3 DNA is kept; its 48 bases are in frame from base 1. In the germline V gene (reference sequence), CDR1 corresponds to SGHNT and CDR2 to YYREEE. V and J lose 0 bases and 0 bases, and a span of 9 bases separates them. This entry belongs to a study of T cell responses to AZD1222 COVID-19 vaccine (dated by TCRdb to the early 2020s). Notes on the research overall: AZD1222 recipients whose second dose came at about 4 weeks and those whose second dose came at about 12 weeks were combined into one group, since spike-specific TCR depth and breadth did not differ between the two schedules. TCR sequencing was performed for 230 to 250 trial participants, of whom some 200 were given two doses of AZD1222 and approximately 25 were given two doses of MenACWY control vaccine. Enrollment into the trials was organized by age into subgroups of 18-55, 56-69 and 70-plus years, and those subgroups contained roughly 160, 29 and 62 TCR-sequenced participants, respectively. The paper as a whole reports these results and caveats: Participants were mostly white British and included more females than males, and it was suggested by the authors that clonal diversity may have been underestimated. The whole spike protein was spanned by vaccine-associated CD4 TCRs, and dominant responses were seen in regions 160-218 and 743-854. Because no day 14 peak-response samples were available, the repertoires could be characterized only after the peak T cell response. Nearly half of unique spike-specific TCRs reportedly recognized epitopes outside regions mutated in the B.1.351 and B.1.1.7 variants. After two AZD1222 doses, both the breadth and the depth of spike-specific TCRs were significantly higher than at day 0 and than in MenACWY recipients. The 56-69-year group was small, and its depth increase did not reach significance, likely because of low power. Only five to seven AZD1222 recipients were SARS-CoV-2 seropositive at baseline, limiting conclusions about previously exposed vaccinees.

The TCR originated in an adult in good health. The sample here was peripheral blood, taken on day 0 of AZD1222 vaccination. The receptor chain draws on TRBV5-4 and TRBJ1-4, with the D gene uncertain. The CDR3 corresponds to CASSLGQSATNEKLFF. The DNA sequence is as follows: TGTGCCAGCAGCTTGGGGCAGTCTGCAACTAATGAAAAACTGTTTTTT.